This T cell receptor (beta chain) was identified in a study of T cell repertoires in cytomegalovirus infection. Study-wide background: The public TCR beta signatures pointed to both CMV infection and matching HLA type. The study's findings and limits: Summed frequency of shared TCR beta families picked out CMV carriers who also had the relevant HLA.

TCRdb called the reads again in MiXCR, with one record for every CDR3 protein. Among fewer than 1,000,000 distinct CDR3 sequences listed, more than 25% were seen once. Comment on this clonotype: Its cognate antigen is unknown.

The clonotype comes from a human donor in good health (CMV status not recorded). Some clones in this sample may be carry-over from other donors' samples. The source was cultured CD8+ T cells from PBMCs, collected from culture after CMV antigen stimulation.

For the CDR3, the DNA is TGTGCCAGCAGCCGTGGTTTCCGGGATGAGCAGTTCTTC. Protein: CASSRGFRDEQFF. The chain combines TRBV14 with TRBJ2-1, with D unresolved. Trimming left V 4 bases short and J 8 bases short, with 12 bases between. Germline assignment: CDR1 SGHDN and CDR2 FVKESK. This CDR3 region has 13 residues.